Following are 24 T cell receptor beta chains from one sample sequenced in a study of CD8 T cells in ankylosing spondylitis. TCRdb re-analysed the 5' RACE reads in MiXCR, keeping a single row per CDR3 protein. Of hundreds of thousands of distinct CDR3 sequences in the sample, around a quarter are singletons; the top ten hold under 8%. The sample consisted of blood, either unsorted or a sorted T cell fraction (not recorded which). The receptor set was obtained from a male donor with ankylosing spondylitis or in good health (not recorded which).

This chain connects TRBV11-2 to TRBJ2-2; TRBD2 aligns across 10 bases. This CDR3 has 18 amino acids. Germline V gene sequence: CDR1 SGHAT, CDR2 FQNNGV. The CDR3: CVSSLVITSGTNTGELFF. For the CDR3, the DNA is TGTGTTAGCAGCTTAGTAATTACTAGCGGGACAAACACCGGGGAGCTGTTTTTT.

Ten or more counts support this clonotype. This rearrangement joins TRBV2 to TRBJ2-1, with 9 bases lining up with TRBD2. The V and J ends lost 1 base and 6 bases, in that order; junction bases with no gene match: 4. Germline V gives CDR1 SNHLY, CDR2 FYNNEI. CDR3 size: 15 residues. CDR3 sequence: CASSEEGLASNEQFF. The CDR3 nucleotides read TGTGCCAGCAGTGAAGAGGGACTAGCAAGCAATGAGCAGTTCTTC.

Concerning this clonotype: A much larger clonotype is one base distant, so this may be a read error. Lacking the conserved final phenylalanine or tryptophan, this CDR3 likely reflects a read error. This chain connects TRBV18 to TRBJ2-3; TRBD1 is a possible D gene (7 bases). The CDR3 consists of 17 residues. Per germline, CDR1 KGHSH and CDR2 LQKENI. Trimming removed 3 bases at V and 6 bases at J, with 22 bases between. This CDR3 is CASSPRETGYESDTQYI. DNA for the CDR3: TGTGCCAGCTCACCCCGGGAGACAGGGTACGAGTCCGATACGCAGTATATT.

V and J are TRBV5-1 and TRBJ2-7; D assignment may be TRBD1 or TRBD2 (5 bases each). Germline CDR1 and CDR2: SGHRS and YFSETQ. The CDR3 consists of 15 residues. The V end lost 3 bases, the J end lost 4 bases, and 17 bases lay between the germline ends. CDR3 nucleotide sequence: TGCGCCAGCAGCTCCGGGCAGGGTGGGAGTTACGAGCAGTACTTC. This translates into CASSSGQGGSYEQYF.

This chain joins TRBV4-3 and TRBJ2-1; 7 bases match TRBD2. Per the germline V gene, CDR1 is LGHNA and CDR2 is YSLEER. The CDR3 extends over 16 amino acids. V trimming: 0 bases; J trimming: 0 bases; junction bases outside the gene matches: 2. The CDR3 loop is CASSQELASSYNEQFF. The CDR3 coding sequence is TGCGCCAGCAGCCAAGAACTAGCGAGCTCCTACAATGAGCAGTTCTTC.

Note on this clonotype: This may be a read error, as it is one base from a much larger clone. This rearrangement joins TRBV4-2 to TRBJ2-5; either TRBD1 or TRBD2 may supply D (5 bases each). There are 15 residues in the CDR3. Trimming took off 3 bases at V and 0 bases at J, with 11 bases between the two ends. Germline V gives CDR1 LGHNA, CDR2 YNFKEQ. CDR3 protein: CASSQGVMDQETQYF. DNA of the CDR3: TGTGCCAGCAGCCAGGGGGTCATGGACCAAGAGACCCAGTACTTC.

J is TRBJ2-2 and V is TRBV29-1, with TRBD2 matching over 11 bases. The trim removed 6 bases at V and 2 bases at J, leaving 2 bases unmatched. The CDR3 covers 14 residues. Per germline, CDR1 SQVTM and CDR2 ANQGSEA. As DNA, the CDR3 is TGCAGCGTGGGGACTAGCGGAAACACCGGGGAGCTGTTTTTT. Translating gives CSVGTSGNTGELFF.

CDR3 DNA sequence: TGTGCCATCAGCCCGACAGGAGACAATCAGCCCCAGCATTTT. Translating it yields CAISPTGDNQPQHF. The chain has TRBV10-3 and TRBJ1-5, with D possibly matching TRBD1 (6 bases). Germline CDR1 is ENHRY and CDR2 is SYGVKD. This CDR3 region has 14 residues. Trimming left V 6 bases short and J 3 bases short, with 12 bases between.

The J gene is TRBJ2-5, the V gene TRBV20-1; unclear D gene. This CDR3 has 14 residues. V lost 0 bases to trimming and J lost 7 bases, with 15 bases between them. CDR1 is DFQATT, CDR2 SNEGSKA, per germline (reference sequence). The CDR3 here is CSARDKHGPGTQYF. The DNA for the CDR3 is TGCAGTGCTAGAGATAAACACGGACCAGGGACCCAGTACTTC.

This rearrangement joins TRBV29-1 to TRBJ2-7; tentative D call: TRBD1 (6 bases). Germline V gene lookup returns CDR1 SQVTM and CDR2 ANQGSEA. Trimming removed 5 bases from V and 6 bases from J, with 17 bases in between. The CDR3 spans 13 residues. The CDR3: CSVRVTGTGEQYF. CDR3 DNA: TGCAGCGTTCGCGTCACAGGGACGGGCGAGCAGTACTTC.

This sequence joins TRBV14 and TRBJ2-1; 7 bases align to TRBD2. CDR3 size: 16 residues. Germline loops: CDR1 SGHDN, CDR2 FVKESK. The V segment lost 1 base and the J segment 8 bases; nucleotides outside the gene matches: 11. The CDR3 bases are TGTGCCAGCAGCCAAGTGGTTTCCGGGACTACCCATGAGCAGTTCTTC. Amino acids: CASSQVVSGTTHEQFF.

This clonotype was recorded at least ten times. The chain combines TRBV13 with TRBJ1-2; 7 nucleotides agree with TRBD1. The length of the CDR3 is 13 residues. J lost 7 bases, V lost 5 bases, and 7 bases had no gene match. CDR1 and CDR2 from the germline V gene are PRHDT and FYEKMQ (reference sequence). CDR3 region: CASSVGQDIGYTF. The CDR3 DNA follows: TGTGCCAGCAGCGTTGGACAGGACATTGGCTACACCTTC.

The chain joins TRBV5-1 to TRBJ2-1; no definite D call. CDR3 size: 11 residues. V dropped 6 bases and J dropped 6 bases, with 7 bases sitting between them. From germline, CDR1 is SGHRS and CDR2 YFSETQ. The CDR3 DNA reads as TGCGCCAGCAAAGTTAGCAATGAGCAGTTCTTC. As protein: CASKVSNEQFF.

In its sample, this clonotype was seen a few times. The genes are TRBV7-2 and TRBJ1-6; TRBD1 is a possible D gene (5 bases). V was shortened by 11 bases and J by 7 bases, with 15 bases between the two germline ends. Germline V gene data show CDR1 as SGHTA and CDR2 as FQGNSA. The length of the CDR3 is 13 residues. The CDR3 reads CACAGTPNSPLHF. DNA for the CDR3: TGTGCCTGTGCGGGGACCCCGAATTCACCCCTCCACTTT.

This clonotype has a count of ten or more. The chain recombines TRBV4-2 with TRBJ2-1; D may be TRBD2 (6 bases). Per germline, CDR1 LGHNA and CDR2 YNFKEQ. V was trimmed by 1 base and J by 6 bases, leaving 16 bases between them. The CDR3 has 16 amino acids. The CDR3 DNA follows: TGTGCCAGCAGCCAAGGGCCCCGCGGGGTGGGCAATGAGCAGTTCTTC. Protein sequence: CASSQGPRGVGNEQFF.

The chain couples TRBV9 to TRBJ1-1; a weak D match, TRBD1 (5 bases). Germline CDR1 reads SGDLS; CDR2 reads YYNGEE. The CDR3 runs 14 residues. With 1 base removed from V and 4 bases from J, the gap between germline ends came to 11 bases. The CDR3 is CASSVKGQGTEAFF. In DNA form, the CDR3 reads TGTGCCAGCAGCGTAAAGGGGCAGGGCACTGAAGCTTTCTTT.

There are a few counts of this clonotype. The gene calls are TRBV5-6 and TRBJ2-5; D is unclear. Germline CDR1 reads SGHDT; CDR2 reads YYEEEE. Trimming left V 2 bases short and J 3 bases short, with 5 bases between. CDR3 length equals 12 residues. The CDR3 spells CASSLIKETQYF. CDR3 in DNA: TGTGCCAGCAGCTTAATCAAAGAGACCCAGTACTTC.

This clonotype was detected a few times. V usage is TRBV5-1 and J usage is TRBJ2-7, with D possibly matching TRBD2 (5 bases). The CDR3 spans 15 residues. V was pared by 5 bases and J by 0 bases, with 15 bases between. Germline-derived CDR1 and CDR2 are SGHRS and YFSETQ. The CDR3 nucleotides read TGCGCCAGCAGACCTGAAGCGGTGTTCTCCTACGAGCAGTACTTC. Its translation is CASRPEAVFSYEQYF.

This clonotype was observed at least ten times. The gene calls are TRBV6-6 and TRBJ1-1, with 7 nucleotides matching TRBD1. Germline CDR1 is MNHNY and CDR2 is SVGAGI (reference sequence). V dropped 6 bases and J dropped 8; count of bases not matched to a gene: 3. The CDR3 extends over 11 amino acids. The CDR3 bases are TGTGCCAGCAGCGGACAGGCGGAAGCTTTCTTT. This encodes CASSGQAEAFF.

This clonotype was counted ten times or more. V is TRBV12-3 or TRBV12-4 and J is TRBJ1-4; D is undetermined. With 6 bases removed from V and 1 base from J, the gap between germline ends came to 12 bases. This CDR3 has 15 amino acids. CDR3 region: CASSPRMVTNEKLFF. The DNA for the CDR3 is TGTGCCAGCAGCCCACGAATGGTAACTAATGAAAAACTGTTTTTT.

The chain combines TRBV20-1 with TRBJ2-3; TRBD1 matches at 8 bases. Looked up from germline, CDR1 is DFQATT and CDR2 is SNEGSKA (reference sequence). The trim removed 5 bases at V and 6 bases at J, leaving 7 bases unmatched. The CDR3 covers 13 residues. DNA of the CDR3: TGCAGTGCTGGACAGGGCCGGGGGGATACGCAGTATTTT. The encoded protein is CSAGQGRGDTQYF.

This sequence joins TRBV6-1 and TRBJ2-7; D gene unclear. The V end lost 6 bases, the J end lost 4 bases, and 13 bases lay between the germline ends. The germline V gene has CDR1 MNHNS and CDR2 SASEGT. This CDR3 is built from 13 residues. The chain's CDR3 is CASRKGFMYEQYF. The CDR3 DNA reads as TGTGCCAGCAGAAAGGGATTTATGTACGAGCAGTACTTC.

This clonotype was found a few times. J is TRBJ2-7 and V is TRBV29-1, with TRBD2 as a possible D gene (5 bases). The CDR3 contains 12 residues. The germline V gene has CDR1 SQVTM and CDR2 ANQGSEA. The germline V and J ends were trimmed by 6 bases and 2 bases, with 11 bases remaining between them. The CDR3 bases are TGCAGCGTATCCCCCGGGGCCTACGAGCAGTACTTC. Protein: CSVSPGAYEQYF.

This clonotype was counted many times. J is TRBJ2-1 and V is TRBV20-1, with TRBD1 matching 8 bases. V dropped 6 bases and J dropped 9; count of bases not matched to a gene: 10. Looked up from germline, CDR1 is DFQATT and CDR2 is SNEGSKA (reference sequence). The CDR3 consists of 13 residues. The CDR3 loop reads CSAQTGQGAEQFF. For the CDR3, the DNA is TGCAGTGCCCAGACTGGACAGGGTGCTGAGCAGTTCTTC.